The 13 T cell receptor beta chains in this list originate from one sample, sequenced in a study of T cells in Graves' hyperthyroidism and ophthalmopathy. Amplification targeted TCR beta CDR3 regions from RNA transcripts. With the HTBI primer set, the TCR CDR3 went through a first round of RT-PCR. TCRdb analysed the multiplex PCR reads with MiXCR anew, one entry per CDR3 protein. The sample records about 640,000 distinct CDR3 sequences, more than 14% being singletons. The sequenced sample was blood. The source is a woman aged 50 to 60 with Graves' ophthalmopathy.

This clonotype was observed a few times. The genes are TRBV5-1 and TRBJ2-2; 12 nucleotides match TRBD2. Germline loops: CDR1 SGHRS, CDR2 YFSETQ. Trimming removed 4 bases from V and 6 bases from J; junction bases left unmatched: 7. The CDR3 consists of 16 residues. The CDR3 loop reads CASSLRLAGDPGELFF. Written as DNA, the CDR3 is TGCGCCAGCAGCCTCAGACTAGCGGGAGATCCCGGGGAGCTGTTTTTT.

This clonotype has more than one count but fewer than ten. CDR3 in amino acids: CSARGLLGEGTGELFF. CDR3 sequence (DNA): TGCAGTGCTAGAGGATTACTAGGGGAGGGTACCGGGGAGCTGTTTTTT. This chain joins TRBV20-1 and TRBJ2-2; TRBD2 matches 7 bases. Looked up from germline, CDR1 is DFQATT and CDR2 is SNEGSKA (reference sequence). V was clipped by 1 base and J by 5 bases; unmatched bases: 10. This CDR3 spans 16 amino acids.

In this sample, this clonotype turned up many times. The rearrangement uses TRBV11-2 and TRBJ2-5; tentatively, D is TRBD1 or TRBD2 (5 bases each). The V and J ends lost 3 bases and 5 bases respectively, with 13 bases between them. CDR3 length: 14 amino acids. The germline V gene has CDR1 SGHAT and CDR2 FQNNGV. In nucleotides, the CDR3 is TGTGCCAGCAGCTTCCGAAGTGGGGGTGAGACCCAGTACTTC. It encodes CASSFRSGGETQYF.

This clonotype was counted a few times. The chain couples TRBV27 to TRBJ1-5; maybe TRBD1 (6 bases). Trimming pared 9 bases from V and 3 bases from J, leaving 15 bases between. The CDR3 covers 14 residues. The germline CDR1 and CDR2 sequences are MNHEY and SMNVEV (reference sequence). As DNA, the CDR3 is TGTGCCAGTGGAACACGGGGGCTCAATCAGCCCCAGCATTTT. Amino acids: CASGTRGLNQPQHF.

The sample holds many counts of this clonotype. The chain is built from TRBV6-2 or TRBV6-3 and TRBJ2-2, with D maybe TRBD2 (6 bases). Looked up from germline, CDR1 is MNHEY and CDR2 is SVGEGT. V lost 0 bases to trimming and J lost 4 bases, with 12 bases between them. CDR3 length: 16 amino acids. CDR3 bases: TGTGCCAGCAGTTACTCTCCGGGAGCGGGCACCGGGGAGCTGTTTTTT. It is translated as CASSYSPGAGTGELFF.

The chain employs TRBV6-2 or TRBV6-3 and TRBJ2-1; no definite D call. CDR1 and CDR2 from the germline V gene are MNHEY and SVGEGT. The CDR3 loop spans 14 amino acids. V was pared by 0 bases and J by 8 bases, with 11 bases between. The CDR3 loop reads CASSYSMGSDEQFF. CDR3 DNA: TGTGCCAGCAGTTACTCGATGGGTTCTGATGAGCAGTTCTTC.

This clonotype was counted many times. This chain joins TRBV7-2 and TRBJ2-5; D gene uncertain. The CDR3 has 13 residues. CDR1 is SGHTA, CDR2 FQGNSA, per germline. The V gene lost 1 base and the J gene lost 6 bases, with 9 bases spanning the gap. CDR3 nucleotides: TGTGCCAGCAGCTTAGATGGGGAAAAGACCCAGTACTTC. Protein sequence: CASSLDGEKTQYF.

This clonotype has ten or more counts. The chain carries TRBV11-1 and TRBJ1-1; D ambiguous. Per germline, CDR1 SGHAT and CDR2 FQDESV (reference sequence). This CDR3 contains 15 residues. V lost 0 bases, J lost 6 bases, and 14 bases lay in between. Here the CDR3 DNA reads TGTGCCAGCAGCTTAGCGCTCGGACCGTCCTCTGAAGCTTTCTTT. It codes for CASSLALGPSSEAFF.

The rearrangement joins TRBV24-1 to TRBJ2-5; possible D gene TRBD1, 6 bases. The CDR3 has 15 amino acids. Between the trimmed V and J ends, which lost 5 bases and 2 bases, there was a span of 14 bases. From germline, CDR1 is KGHDR and CDR2 SFDVKD. Here the CDR3 reads CATSGSGTRQETQYF. CDR3 nucleotide sequence: TGTGCCACCAGTGGTTCCGGGACAAGACAAGAGACCCAGTACTTC.

V usage is TRBV19 and J usage is TRBJ1-5; a possible D gene is TRBD1 (5 bases). Per the germline V gene, CDR1 is LNHDA and CDR2 is SQIVND (reference sequence). Trimming removed 10 bases at V and 5 bases at J, with 12 bases between. The CDR3 consists of 12 residues. The CDR3 DNA reads TGTGCCACCGACCAGGGAGATCAGCCCCAGCATTTT. It codes for CATDQGDQPQHF.

This clonotype was detected many times. The rearrangement joins TRBV7-9 to TRBJ2-3; TRBD2 aligns across 12 bases. J gave up 4 bases and V 5 bases, and 13 bases lay outside the gene matches. Germline CDR1 reads SEHNR; CDR2 reads FQNEAQ (reference sequence). The CDR3 has 18 amino acids. The CDR3 protein is CASSGLAGFARFADTQYF. The CDR3 DNA follows: TGTGCCAGCAGCGGACTAGCGGGATTTGCTAGGTTCGCAGATACGCAGTATTTT.

This clonotype was detected many times. The chain couples TRBV5-1 to TRBJ1-1, with no clear D. The CDR3 contains 14 residues. V gave up 3 bases and J gave up 3 bases, with 12 bases separating them. CDR1 is SGHRS and CDR2 is YFSETQ in the germline V gene. The CDR3, as DNA: TGCGCCAGCAGCTCGGGAGATTCGGACACTGAAGCTTTCTTT. The encoded protein is CASSSGDSDTEAFF.

The chain combines TRBV6-1 with TRBJ2-2; D is unclear. Germline CDR1 reads MNHNS; CDR2 reads SASEGT. There are 14 residues in the CDR3. V lost 10 bases, J lost 6 bases, and 18 bases lay in between. CDR3 sequence: CATKSPPGSGELFF. CDR3 in DNA: TGTGCCACCAAAAGTCCTCCAGGTTCCGGGGAGCTGTTTTTT.